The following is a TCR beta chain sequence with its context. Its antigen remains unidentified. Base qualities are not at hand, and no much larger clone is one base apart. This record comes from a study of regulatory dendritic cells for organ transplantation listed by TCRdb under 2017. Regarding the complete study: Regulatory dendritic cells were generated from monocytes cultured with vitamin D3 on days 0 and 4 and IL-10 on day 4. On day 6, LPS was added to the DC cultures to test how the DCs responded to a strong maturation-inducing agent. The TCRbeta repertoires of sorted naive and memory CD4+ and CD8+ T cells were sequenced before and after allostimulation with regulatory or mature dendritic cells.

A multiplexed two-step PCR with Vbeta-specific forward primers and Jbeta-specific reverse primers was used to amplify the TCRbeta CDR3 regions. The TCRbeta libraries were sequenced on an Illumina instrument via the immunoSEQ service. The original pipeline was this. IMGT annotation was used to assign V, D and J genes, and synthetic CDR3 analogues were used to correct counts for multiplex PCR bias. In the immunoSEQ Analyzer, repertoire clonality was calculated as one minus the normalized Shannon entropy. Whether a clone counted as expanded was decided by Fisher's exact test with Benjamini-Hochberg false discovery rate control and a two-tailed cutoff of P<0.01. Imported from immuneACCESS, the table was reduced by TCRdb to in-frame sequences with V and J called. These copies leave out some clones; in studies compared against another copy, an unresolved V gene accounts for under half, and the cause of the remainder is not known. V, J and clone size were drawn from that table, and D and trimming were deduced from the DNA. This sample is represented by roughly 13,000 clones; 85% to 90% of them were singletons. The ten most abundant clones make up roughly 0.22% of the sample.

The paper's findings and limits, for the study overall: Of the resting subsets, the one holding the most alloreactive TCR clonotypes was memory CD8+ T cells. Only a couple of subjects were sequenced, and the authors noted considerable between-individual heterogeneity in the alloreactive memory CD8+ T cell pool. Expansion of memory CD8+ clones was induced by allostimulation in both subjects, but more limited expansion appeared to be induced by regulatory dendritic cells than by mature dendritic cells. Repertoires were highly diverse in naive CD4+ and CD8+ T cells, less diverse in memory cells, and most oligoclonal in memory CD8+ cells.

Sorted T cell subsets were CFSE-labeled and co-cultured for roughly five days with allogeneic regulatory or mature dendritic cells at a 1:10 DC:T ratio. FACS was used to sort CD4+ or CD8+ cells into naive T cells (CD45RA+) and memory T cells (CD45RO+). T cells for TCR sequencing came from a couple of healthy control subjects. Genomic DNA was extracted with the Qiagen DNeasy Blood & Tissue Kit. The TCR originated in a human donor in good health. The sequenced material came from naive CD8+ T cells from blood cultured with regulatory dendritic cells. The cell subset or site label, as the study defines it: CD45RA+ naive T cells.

The DNA is TGTGCCAGCAGCTCTTCAAGGGCCCTCCGGGGTGGCTACACCTTC. It encodes CASSSSRALRGGYTF. Here the chain combines TRBV7-2 and TRBJ1-2; no D segment can be confidently identified. Measured from the cysteine to the phenylalanine, the CDR3 is 15 residues long. Only the CDR3 DNA is retained, 45 bases long and in frame from the first base. In the germline V gene, CDR1 corresponds to SGHTA and CDR2 to FQGNSA. V gives up 4 bases and J gives up 7 bases, and the segment between their germline ends measures 19 bases.